This T cell receptor (beta chain) was found in a study of blood T cells in healthy people across ages. Study results and caveats: Fewer expanded clones and more diversity marked long-lived versus aged donors.

Alongside a J-beta primer mix, a sample-barcoded 5' primer served in a second PCR lasting about 7 to 11 cycles. TCRdb re-called the 5' RACE reads with MiXCR, one entry per CDR3 protein. The table includes around 800,000 distinct CDR3 sequences, 20% to 30% detected once. This clonotype was seen a handful of times. What it binds is not known. The CDR3 extends over 16 amino acids. V lost 5 bases and J 4 bases, leaving 20 bases between the germline ends. The germline gives CDR1 SGHTA, CDR2 FQGNSA. The authors isolated at least 7 million PBMCs per sample. Another study also made use of these data, one on T cells of mothers and their children. Per that paper: Biologically related mothers and children overlapped slightly more than unrelated pairs, a non-significant difference.

Specimen: blood. The TCR sequence derives from a boy aged 5-17 years in good health. The gene calls are TRBV7-2 and TRBJ2-5; maybe TRBD2 (6 bases). CDR3 protein: CASSENFWGGVETQYF. CDR3 coding DNA: TGTGCCAGCAGCGAGAATTTTTGGGGCGGGGTAGAGACCCAGTACTTC.